This T cell receptor beta chain comes out of a study of human T cells and chemical hapten exposure (dated by TCRdb to the early 2020s). For the study in its entirety: For sensitization, 2% DPC in acetone was applied to a 2 cm by 2 cm area of upper inner arm skin. Throughout the approximately 23-week study period, patients were also given weekly therapeutic DPC doses on the scalp. Patch testing was done on the upper back using Finn chambers containing 0.01% DPC, and results were scored after 6 days according to International Contact Dermatitis Research Group standards. The patient cohort, mostly female, included alopecia areata with under or over 50% scalp involvement, alopecia totalis and alopecia universalis. Libraries were pooled for sequencing, and variation in per-sample TCR yields was attributed mainly to small differences in library volumes within the pool. In alopecia patients, the study followed how the peripheral blood TCR repertoire changed in vivo over primary and secondary sensitization to diphenylcyclopropenone (DPC), a hapten. Blood samples were taken from patients before sensitization (week 0) and at 2, 6 and about 24 weeks after DPC sensitization. About 28 alopecia patients gave blood for TCR sequencing at one to four time points (pre-sensitization, 2, 6 and 24 weeks). From each blood RNA sample, both TCR alpha and TCR beta chains were sequenced. Broad study findings and their caveats: Repeated subsampling changed both the strength of the expansion versus patch-test correlation and the threshold at which that correlation became significant. DPC sensitization did not change how many TCRs were above 1 in 1000 frequency, and no evidence was found of alterations in global repertoire structure. Compared with pre-sensitization or healthy control sets, expanded TCRs formed significantly more large CDR3 similarity clusters, which is consistent with antigen-driven responses. All patients had alopecia, a presumed autoimmune disease, so their immune response might differ from that of healthy individuals. The number of PT1 expanded TCRs positively correlated with patch test score, significant at thresholds 8, 16 and 32 but not 4.

CDR3 length: 16 amino acids, cysteine to phenylalanine. The retained sequence is limited to the CDR3, 48 bases, with the frame set at the first base. The CDR1 and CDR2 encoded by the germline V gene are SGHTA and FQGNSA. For this chain, trimming is 1 base at the V end and 1 base at the J end, and the number of junction bases without a gene match is 4. Read against the paper, the sample's time point label means: patch test 3, about 24 weeks after DPC sensitization. The treatment or condition label, read with the paper, signifies: therapeutic diphenylcyclopropenone sensitization with weekly scalp DPC. Total RNA was extracted from unfractionated whole blood that had been collected in Tempus Blood RNA tubes. At every patch-test visit, the blood draw took place before the patch test was put on. Patients were eligible if aged 18 to 70, diagnosed with alopecia and judged suitable for DPC therapy, and pregnant patients were excluded.

Libraries were built with RACE. TCRdb records NextSeq 500 as the sequencer. During library preparation, unique molecular identifiers were attached to individual cDNA molecules so that TCRs could be counted quantitatively and reproducibly. Under the source paper's analysis protocol: A median of roughly 100,000 TCRs per sample was observed, with a range of 23,224 to 690,600. The Decombinator software suite was used to annotate the V, J and CDR3 of the TCR reads. To make PS versus PT1 abundance plots, every sample was subsampled to the same number of TCRs (28,000). TCRs were defined as expanded if absent before sensitization and observed at least eight times at the 2-week time point. Clones were called with MiXCR by TCRdb after fastp trimmed the public reads at Q25, and only in-frame beta chains were retained. When rows share a CDR3 protein, they turn into one entry using the most common DNA and genes. For this entry, the V and J calls and clone size follow TCRdb and not the study's own pipeline. This sample holds around 40,000 distinct CDR3 sequences; over 9.5% were observed only once. The leading ten clones occupy roughly 2.5% of the sample.

This clonotype was counted between two and nine times. Its binding antigen is unknown. Base qualities are not provided; no much larger clone lies one nucleotide away. This TCR was recovered from a woman aged 40-49 years with alopecia areata. Some clones in this sample may be carry-over from other donors' samples. The receptor chain draws on TRBV7-2 and TRBJ2-5; TRBD2 fits 9 bases in the junction. Here the sequenced sample was whole blood, taken in connection with sensitization to the hapten diphenylcyclopropenone (DPC). CDR3 reads: CASSLVAGALQETQYF. The DNA is as follows: TGTGCCAGCAGCTTAGTAGCGGGGGCCCTCCAAGAGACCCAGTACTTC.